Shown below are 13 T cell receptor beta chains from a single sample sequenced in a study of technical replicates of blood from a handful of donors. The table came from immunoSEQ multiplex PCR; TCRdb's copy has only in-frame clones and leaves some out. This repertoire shows around 79,000 clones, approximately 94% found once; its top ten account for about 0.25%. The sequencing input was T cells isolated from PBMCs. The receptors stem from a human donor in good health.

The chain uses TRBV5-8 and TRBJ2-7; TRBD1 agrees at 7 bases. The CDR3 covers 13 residues. With 0 bases clipped from V and 4 bases from J, the junction kept 1 base outside the gene matches. The germline CDR1 and CDR2 sequences are SGHTS and YDEGEE. The CDR3 spells CASSLDRGYEQYF. CDR3 bases: TGTGCCAGCAGCTTGGACAGGGGATACGAGCAGTACTTC.

This sequence joins TRBV4-1 and TRBJ2-5, with TRBD2 identical over 9 bases. CDR3 length equals 15 residues. Trimming cost V 2 bases and J 5 bases; bases outside gene matches: 6. Germline V gives CDR1 MGHRA, CDR2 YSYEKL. The CDR3, as DNA: TGCGCCAGCAGCCAAATAGCGGGAGTGTATGAGACCCAGTACTTC. Translation gives CASSQIAGVYETQYF.

V is TRBV27 and J is TRBJ1-2; D gene unclear. The CDR3 is made up of 14 amino acids. Germline V CDR1 and CDR2: MNHEY, SMNVEV (reference sequence). Trimming took off 3 bases at V and 0 bases at J, with 8 bases between the two ends. For the CDR3, the DNA is TGTGCCAGCAGTTTGGTAGACTCTAACTATGGCTACACCTTC. The encoded protein is CASSLVDSNYGYTF.

This clone showed up just a few times. V and J are TRBV27 and TRBJ1-3; no definite D call. Looked up from germline, CDR1 is MNHEY and CDR2 is SMNVEV (reference sequence). The V end was cut by 8 bases, the J end by 3 bases, with 14 bases between. This CDR3 is 14 amino acids long. CDR3 residues: CASSLQSVGNTIYF. CDR3 DNA sequence: TGTGCCAGCTCGCTTCAATCGGTTGGAAACACCATATATTTT.

This chain connects TRBV5-4 to TRBJ2-2, with 7 bases that match TRBD1. This CDR3 spans 15 amino acids. CDR1 and CDR2 from the germline V gene are SGHNT and YYREEE (reference sequence). Trimming at V came to 4 bases and at J to 7 bases, leaving 10 bases not matched to a gene. The CDR3 loop reads CASSPIDRVGGELFF. Here the CDR3 DNA reads TGTGCCAGCAGCCCTATAGACAGGGTTGGCGGGGAGCTGTTTTTT. The complete variable domain, with remaining parts taken from reference TRBV5-4 and TRBJ2-2, reads ETGVTQSPTHLIKTRGQQVTLRCSSQSGHNTVSWYQQALGQGPQFIFQYYREEENGRGNFPPRFSGLQFPNYSSELNVNALELDDSALYLCASSPIDRVGGELFFGEGSRLTVL.

The chain combines TRBV7-9 with TRBJ2-1, with 8 bases aligning to TRBD2. The CDR3 is 15 amino acids. Germline trimming cut 5 bases from V and 8 bases from J; bases unmatched to any gene: 11. Germline V CDR1 and CDR2: SEHNR, FQNEAQ (reference sequence). Here the CDR3 reads CASSQSSGGSDEQFF. The CDR3 DNA reads as TGTGCCAGCAGCCAGTCGTCGGGGGGGAGTGATGAGCAGTTCTTC.

This clone was seen a few times. The rearrangement uses TRBV7-2 and TRBJ2-1; tentative D call: TRBD1 (6 bases). V shed 5 bases and J shed 5 bases, with 10 bases lying between them. CDR3 length: 13 amino acids. Germline lookup yields CDR1 SGHTA and CDR2 FQGNSA. This CDR3 is CASSLGQNNEQFF. DNA for the CDR3: TGTGCCAGCAGCCTAGGACAGAACAATGAGCAGTTCTTC. Full variable domain (rest looked up from reference TRBV7-2 and TRBJ2-1): GAGVSQSPSNKVTEKGKDVELRCDPISGHTALYWYRQSLGQGLEFLIYFQGNSAPDKSGLPSDRFSAERTGGSVSTLTIQRTQQEDSAVYLCASSLGQNNEQFFGPGTRLTVL.

The chain joins TRBV29-1 to TRBJ2-1; 13 bases line up with TRBD2. Germline trimming cut 6 bases from V and 10 bases from J; bases unmatched to any gene: 3. The CDR3 has 12 residues. CDR1 is SQVTM and CDR2 is ANQGSEA in the germline V gene. CDR3 in amino acids: CSVLGLAGEQFF. CDR3 in DNA: TGCAGCGTCTTGGGACTAGCGGGAGAGCAGTTCTTC.

In its sample, this clone was seen a few times. One end of the junction does not line up with germline, which may come from a read error. The V and J genes are TRBV12-5 and TRBJ2-1, with TRBD2 matching over 11 bases. CDR3 length equals 17 residues. Germline CDR1 and CDR2: LGHNT and FRNRAP. CDR3 bases: TGTGCTAGTGCTTTGATAGCGGGGGGGTCAAGCAGGAATGAGCAGTTCTTC. Encoded protein: CASALIAGGSSRNEQFF.

J is TRBJ1-2 and V is TRBV7-8; maybe TRBD1 (5 bases). With 2 bases removed from V and 4 bases from J, the gap between germline ends came to 11 bases. CDR3 size: 14 residues. Germline loops: CDR1 SGHVS, CDR2 FQNEAQ. The DNA for the CDR3 is TGTGCCAGCAGCTTAAAAGCGGGGCCCTATGGCTACACCTTC. Translated: CASSLKAGPYGYTF. Supplemented by reference TRBV7-8 and TRBJ1-2, the full variable domain reads GAGVSQSPRYKVAKRGQDVALRCDPISGHVSLFWYQQALGQGPEFLTYFQNEAQLDKSGLPSDRFFAERPEGSVSTLKIQRTQQEDSAVYLCASSLKAGPYGYTFGSGTRLTVV.

This rearrangement joins TRBV27 to TRBJ1-2; D call uncertain. V lost 4 bases and J lost 6, with 15 bases in between. The germline CDR1 and CDR2 sequences are MNHEY and SMNVEV (reference sequence). This CDR3 region has 14 residues. The CDR3 here is CASSSLPGGHGYTF. The CDR3 coding sequence is TGTGCCAGCAGTTCCCTGCCCGGTGGTCATGGCTACACCTTC.

J is TRBJ2-2 and V is TRBV5-8, with 8 positions matching TRBD1. The germline gives CDR1 SGHTS, CDR2 YDEGEE. The CDR3 covers 15 residues. Losses at the gene ends were 8 bases for V and 4 bases for J; bases not matched to a gene: 10. CDR3 in amino acids: CASNRQGSITGELFF. CDR3 in DNA: TGTGCCAGTAACCGACAGGGGAGTATCACCGGGGAGCTGTTTTTT.

This clone occurred once. The chain joins TRBV6-5 to TRBJ1-2; no clear D. Germline CDR1 and CDR2: MNHEY and SVGAGI. This CDR3 is 14 amino acids long. With 7 bases removed from V and 3 bases from J, the gap between germline ends came to 15 bases. The CDR3 DNA follows: TGTGCCAGCACCAATCTGCTCGGGGACTATGGCTACACCTTC. It specifies CASTNLLGDYGYTF.